The TCR beta chain described here comes from a study of T cells in Graves' hyperthyroidism and ophthalmopathy. Notes on the study in general: Model-based prediction identified ophthalmopathy a median about 7 months prior to its onset.

Ophthalmopathy cases met thresholds of Clinical Activity Score at least 3, NOSPECS grade at least 4 and duration under 3 months. V lost 0 bases and J 7 bases, leaving 10 bases between the germline ends. This CDR3 region has 13 residues. Germline V gives CDR1 SGHDN, CDR2 FVKESK. Using RNA transcripts as the source, TCR beta CDR3 regions were amplified. The study used the HTBI primer set for a first-round RT-PCR of the TCR CDR3. MiXCR was run by TCRdb on the multiplex PCR reads, yielding one entry per CDR3 protein. Of more than 300,000 distinct CDR3 sequences listed, around 20% were seen once; the top ten hold 35% to 45%. In regard to this clonotype: What it binds is unknown.

Material for sequencing was blood. The chain carries TRBV14 and TRBJ2-7, with TRBD2 as a possible D gene (6 bases). This sequence was found in a man younger than 35 with Graves' ophthalmopathy. The CDR3 DNA reads TGTGCCAGCAGCCAAGAACTTGCGGGAGAGCAGTACTTC. This encodes CASSQELAGEQYF.